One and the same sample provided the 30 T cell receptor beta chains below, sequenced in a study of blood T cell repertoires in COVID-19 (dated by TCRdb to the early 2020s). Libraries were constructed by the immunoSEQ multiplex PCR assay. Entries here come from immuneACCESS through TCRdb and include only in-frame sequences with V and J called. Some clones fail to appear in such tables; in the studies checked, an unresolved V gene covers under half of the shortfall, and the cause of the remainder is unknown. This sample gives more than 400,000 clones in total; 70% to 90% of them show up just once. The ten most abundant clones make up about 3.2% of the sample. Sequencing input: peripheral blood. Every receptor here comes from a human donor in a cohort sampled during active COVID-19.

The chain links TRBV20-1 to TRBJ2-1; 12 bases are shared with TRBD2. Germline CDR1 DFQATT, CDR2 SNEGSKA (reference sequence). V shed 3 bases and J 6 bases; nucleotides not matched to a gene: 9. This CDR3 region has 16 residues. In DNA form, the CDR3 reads TGCAGTGCTAGTTTTCTGGTGACTAGCGGGGGCAATGAGCAGTTCTTC. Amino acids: CSASFLVTSGGNEQFF.

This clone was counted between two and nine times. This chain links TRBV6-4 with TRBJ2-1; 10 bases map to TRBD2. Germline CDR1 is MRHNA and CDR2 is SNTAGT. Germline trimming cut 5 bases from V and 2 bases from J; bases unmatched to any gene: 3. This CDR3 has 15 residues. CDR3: CASSRTSGAYNEQFF. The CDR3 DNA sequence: TGTGCCAGCAGTCGGACTAGCGGAGCCTACAATGAGCAGTTCTTC.

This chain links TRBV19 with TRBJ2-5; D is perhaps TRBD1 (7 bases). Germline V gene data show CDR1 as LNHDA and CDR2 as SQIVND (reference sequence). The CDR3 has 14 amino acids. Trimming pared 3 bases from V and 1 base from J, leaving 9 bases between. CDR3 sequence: CASSMRDSQETQYF. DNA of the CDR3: TGTGCCAGTAGTATGCGGGACAGCCAAGAGACCCAGTACTTC.

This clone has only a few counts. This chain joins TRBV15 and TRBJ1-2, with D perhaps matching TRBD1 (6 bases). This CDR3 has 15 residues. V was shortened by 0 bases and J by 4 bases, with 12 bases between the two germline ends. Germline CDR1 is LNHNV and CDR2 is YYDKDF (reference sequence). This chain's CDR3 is CATSRDRRGGYGYTF. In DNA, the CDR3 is TGTGCCACCAGCAGAGATCGGAGGGGGGGCTATGGCTACACCTTC.

CDR3 loop: CASSSRSTGINEQFF. CDR3 in DNA: TGTGCCAGCAGCAGCCGATCGACAGGGATTAATGAGCAGTTCTTC. This rearrangement joins TRBV11-2 to TRBJ2-1, with 7 bases identical to TRBD1. CDR3 length: 15 amino acids. V shed 5 bases, J shed 7 bases, and the junction held 11 bases outside the gene matches. Germline V CDR1 and CDR2: SGHAT, FQNNGV.

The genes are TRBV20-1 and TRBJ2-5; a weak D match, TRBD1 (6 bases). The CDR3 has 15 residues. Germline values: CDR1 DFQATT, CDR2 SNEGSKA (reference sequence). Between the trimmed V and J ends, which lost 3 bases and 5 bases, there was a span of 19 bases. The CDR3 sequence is CSASQGTSWGETQYF. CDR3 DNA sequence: TGCAGTGCTAGTCAGGGGACCTCCTGGGGGGAGACCCAGTACTTC.

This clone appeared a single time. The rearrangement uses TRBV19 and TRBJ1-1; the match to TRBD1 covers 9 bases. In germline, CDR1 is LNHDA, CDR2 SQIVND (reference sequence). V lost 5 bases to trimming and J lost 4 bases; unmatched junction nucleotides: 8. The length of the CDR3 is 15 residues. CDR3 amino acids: CASSAQTGGSTEAFF. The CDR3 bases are TGTGCCAGTAGTGCCCAGACAGGGGGAAGCACTGAAGCTTTCTTT.

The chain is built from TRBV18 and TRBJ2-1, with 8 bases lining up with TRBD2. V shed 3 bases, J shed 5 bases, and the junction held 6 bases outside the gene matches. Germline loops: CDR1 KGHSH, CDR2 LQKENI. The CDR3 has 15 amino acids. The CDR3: CASSPGLALNNEQFF. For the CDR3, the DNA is TGTGCCAGCTCACCCGGACTAGCCCTGAACAATGAGCAGTTCTTC.

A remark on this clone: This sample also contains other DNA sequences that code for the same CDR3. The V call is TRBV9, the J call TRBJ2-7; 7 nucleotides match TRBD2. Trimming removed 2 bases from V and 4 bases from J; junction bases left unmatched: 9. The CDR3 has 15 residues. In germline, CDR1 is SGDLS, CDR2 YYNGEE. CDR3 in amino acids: CASSVGAGVTYEQYF. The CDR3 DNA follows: TGTGCCAGCAGCGTCGGGGCGGGAGTCACTTACGAGCAGTACTTC.

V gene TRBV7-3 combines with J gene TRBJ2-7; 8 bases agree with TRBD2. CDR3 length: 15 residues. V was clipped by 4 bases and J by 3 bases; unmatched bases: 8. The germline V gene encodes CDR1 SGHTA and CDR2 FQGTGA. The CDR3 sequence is CASSSGGDPFYEQYF. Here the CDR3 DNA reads TGTGCCAGCAGCTCCGGGGGGGACCCCTTCTACGAGCAGTACTTC. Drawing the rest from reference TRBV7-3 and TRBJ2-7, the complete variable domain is GAGVSQTPSNKVTEKGKYVELRCDPISGHTALYWYRQSLGQGPEFLIYFQGTGAADDSGLPNDRFFAVRPEGSVSTLKIQRTERGDSAVYLCASSSGGDPFYEQYFGPGTRLTVT.

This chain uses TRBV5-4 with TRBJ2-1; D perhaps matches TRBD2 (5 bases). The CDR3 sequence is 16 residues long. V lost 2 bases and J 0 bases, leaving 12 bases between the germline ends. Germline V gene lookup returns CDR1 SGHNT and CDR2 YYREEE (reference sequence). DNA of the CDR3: TGTGCCAGCAGCTTCCCGAGCGGCCGCTCCTACAATGAGCAGTTCTTC. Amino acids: CASSFPSGRSYNEQFF.

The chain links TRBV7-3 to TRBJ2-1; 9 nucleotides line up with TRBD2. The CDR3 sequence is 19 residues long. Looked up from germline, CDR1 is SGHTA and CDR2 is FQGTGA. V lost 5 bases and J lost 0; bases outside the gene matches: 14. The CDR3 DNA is TGTGCCAGCAGCCGCTTAGCGGGAGACCTCCACGGCTCCTACAATGAGCAGTTCTTC. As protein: CASSRLAGDLHGSYNEQFF.

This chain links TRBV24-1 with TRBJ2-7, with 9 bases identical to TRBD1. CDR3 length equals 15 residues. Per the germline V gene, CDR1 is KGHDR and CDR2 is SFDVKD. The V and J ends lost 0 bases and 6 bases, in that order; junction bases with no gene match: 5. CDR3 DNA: TGTGCCACCAGTGATTTGGGGGACAGGGCCGGCGAGCAGTACTTC. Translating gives CATSDLGDRAGEQYF.

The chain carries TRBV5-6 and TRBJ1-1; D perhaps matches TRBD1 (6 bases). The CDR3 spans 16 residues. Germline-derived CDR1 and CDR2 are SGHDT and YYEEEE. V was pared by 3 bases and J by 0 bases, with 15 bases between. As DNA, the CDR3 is TGTGCCAGCAGCTACGGTACAGGGTATGTGAACACTGAAGCTTTCTTT. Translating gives CASSYGTGYVNTEAFF.

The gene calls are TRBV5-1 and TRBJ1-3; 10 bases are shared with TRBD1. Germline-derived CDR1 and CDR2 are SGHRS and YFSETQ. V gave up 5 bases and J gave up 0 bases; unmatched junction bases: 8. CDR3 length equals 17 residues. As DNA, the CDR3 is TGCGCCAGCAGTGCCGGGACAGGGGCCATCTCTGGAAACACCATATATTTT. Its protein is CASSAGTGAISGNTIYF.

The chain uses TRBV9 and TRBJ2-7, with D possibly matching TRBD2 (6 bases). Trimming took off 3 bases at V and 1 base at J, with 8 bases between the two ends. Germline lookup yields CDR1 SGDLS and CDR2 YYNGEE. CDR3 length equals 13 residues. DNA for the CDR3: TGTGCCAGCAGCGCGGGGGAGTCCTACGAGCAGTACTTC. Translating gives CASSAGESYEQYF.

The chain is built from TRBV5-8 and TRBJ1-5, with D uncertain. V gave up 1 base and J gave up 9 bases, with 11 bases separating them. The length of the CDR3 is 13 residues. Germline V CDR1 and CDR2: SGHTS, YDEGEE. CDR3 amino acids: CASSLSTHGPQHF. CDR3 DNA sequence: TGTGCCAGCAGCTTGTCAACCCACGGGCCCCAGCATTTT.

The CDR3 coding sequence is TGTGCCAGCAGTGTTACCGGGACAGGGGGCTCCGCTAAGGGCTACACCTTC. Encoded protein: CASSVTGTGGSAKGYTF. The V and J genes are TRBV6-1 and TRBJ1-2, with 12 bases lining up with TRBD1. This CDR3 comprises 17 residues. The trim removed 4 bases at V and 8 bases at J, leaving 14 bases unmatched. Germline V gene data show CDR1 as MNHNS and CDR2 as SASEGT.

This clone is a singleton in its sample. The CDR3 DNA reads as TGTGCCAGCGGCCCGGGTAATGAAAAACTGTTTTTT. This sequence encodes CASGPGNEKLFF. J is TRBJ1-4 and V is TRBV9; D call uncertain. Per the germline V gene, CDR1 is SGDLS and CDR2 is YYNGEE. This CDR3 has 12 residues. Trimming removed 7 bases at V and 4 bases at J, with 8 bases between.

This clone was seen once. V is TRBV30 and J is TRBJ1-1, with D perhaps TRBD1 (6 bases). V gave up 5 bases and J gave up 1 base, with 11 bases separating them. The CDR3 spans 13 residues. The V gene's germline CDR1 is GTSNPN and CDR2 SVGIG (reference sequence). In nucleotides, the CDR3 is TGTGCCTGGGACAGGCGCCAGAACACTGAAGCTTTCTTT. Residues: CAWDRRQNTEAFF.

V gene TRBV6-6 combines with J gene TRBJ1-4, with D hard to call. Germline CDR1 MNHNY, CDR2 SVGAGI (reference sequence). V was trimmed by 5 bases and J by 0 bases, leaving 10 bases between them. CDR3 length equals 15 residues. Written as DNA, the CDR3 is TGTGCCAGCAGTCCAGAACCAACAACTAATGAAAAACTGTTTTTT. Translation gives CASSPEPTTNEKLFF.

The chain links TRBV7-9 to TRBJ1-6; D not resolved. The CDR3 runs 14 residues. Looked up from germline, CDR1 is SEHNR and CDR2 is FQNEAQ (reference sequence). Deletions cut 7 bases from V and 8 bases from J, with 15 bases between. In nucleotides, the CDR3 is TGTGCCAGCACCTGGAGCAGGAGGGATTCACCCCTCCACTTT. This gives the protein CASTWSRRDSPLHF. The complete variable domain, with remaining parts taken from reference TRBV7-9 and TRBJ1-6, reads DTGVSQNPRHKITKRGQNVTFRCDPISEHNRLYWYRQTLGQGPEFLTYFQNEAQLEKSRLLSDRFSAERPKGSFSTLEIQRTEQGDSAMYLCASTWSRRDSPLHFGNGTRLTVT.

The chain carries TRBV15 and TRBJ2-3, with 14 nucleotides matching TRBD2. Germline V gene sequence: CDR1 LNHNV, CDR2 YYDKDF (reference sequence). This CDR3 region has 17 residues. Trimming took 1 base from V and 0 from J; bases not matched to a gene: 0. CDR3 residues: CATSRGTSGGSTDTQYF. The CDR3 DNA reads TGTGCCACCAGCAGAGGGACTAGCGGGGGGAGCACAGATACGCAGTATTTT. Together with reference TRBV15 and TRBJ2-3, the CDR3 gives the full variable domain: DAMVIQNPRYQVTQFGKPVTLSCSQTLNHNVMYWYQQKSSQAPKLLFHYYDKDFNNEADTPDNFQSRRPNTSFCFLDIRSPGLGDTAMYLCATSRGTSGGSTDTQYFGPGTRLTVL.

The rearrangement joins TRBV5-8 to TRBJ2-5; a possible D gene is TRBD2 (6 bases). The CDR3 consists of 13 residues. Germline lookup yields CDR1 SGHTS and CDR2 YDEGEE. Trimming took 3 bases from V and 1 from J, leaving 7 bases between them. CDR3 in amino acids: CASSWRGQETQYF. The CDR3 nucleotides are TGTGCCAGCAGCTGGAGGGGCCAAGAGACCCAGTACTTC.

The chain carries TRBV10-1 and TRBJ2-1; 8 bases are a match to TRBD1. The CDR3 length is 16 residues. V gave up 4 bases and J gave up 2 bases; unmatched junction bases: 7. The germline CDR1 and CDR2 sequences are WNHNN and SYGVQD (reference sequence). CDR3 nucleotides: TGCGCCAGCAGTGGGGTCGGGACAGGTACCTACAATGAGCAGTTCTTC. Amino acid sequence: CASSGVGTGTYNEQFF.

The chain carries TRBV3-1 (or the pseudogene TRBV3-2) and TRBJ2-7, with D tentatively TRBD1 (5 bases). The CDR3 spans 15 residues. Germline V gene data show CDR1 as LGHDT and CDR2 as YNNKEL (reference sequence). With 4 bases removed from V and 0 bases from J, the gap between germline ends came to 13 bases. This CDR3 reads CASSPTAPSSYEQYF. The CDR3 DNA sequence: TGTGCCAGCAGCCCGACAGCCCCGAGCTCCTACGAGCAGTACTTC.

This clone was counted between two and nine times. The CDR3 sequence is CASSLAWYSRINYGYTF. The CDR3 DNA is TGTGCCAGCAGCTTAGCGTGGTACAGCCGAATTAACTATGGCTACACCTTC. This chain links TRBV7-2 with TRBJ1-2; no clear D. Germline loops: CDR1 SGHTA, CDR2 FQGNSA. The CDR3 length is 17 residues. Trimming shortened V by 0 bases and J by 1 base, and 15 bases separated the two germline ends. Drawing the rest from reference TRBV7-2 and TRBJ1-2, the complete variable domain is GAGVSQSPSNKVTEKGKDVELRCDPISGHTALYWYRQSLGQGLEFLIYFQGNSAPDKSGLPSDRFSAERTGGSVSTLTIQRTQQEDSAVYLCASSLAWYSRINYGYTFGSGTRLTVV.

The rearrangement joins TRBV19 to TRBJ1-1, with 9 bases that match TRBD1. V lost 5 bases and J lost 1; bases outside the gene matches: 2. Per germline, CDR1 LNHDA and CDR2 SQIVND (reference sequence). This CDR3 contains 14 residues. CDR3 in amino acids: CASSVQGANTEAFF. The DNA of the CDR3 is TGTGCCAGTAGTGTACAGGGGGCGAACACTGAAGCTTTCTTT.

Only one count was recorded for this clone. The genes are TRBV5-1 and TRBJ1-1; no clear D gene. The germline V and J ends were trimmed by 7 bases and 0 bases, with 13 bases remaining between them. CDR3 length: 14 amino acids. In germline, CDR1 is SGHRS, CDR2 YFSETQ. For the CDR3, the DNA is TGCGCCAGCCGCCGCGAGGTTCTGAACACTGAAGCTTTCTTT. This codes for CASRREVLNTEAFF.

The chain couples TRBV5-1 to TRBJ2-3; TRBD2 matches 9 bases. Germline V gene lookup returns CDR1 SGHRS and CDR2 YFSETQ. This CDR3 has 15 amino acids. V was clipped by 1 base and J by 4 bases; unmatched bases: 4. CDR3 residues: CASSLSGRSSDTQYF. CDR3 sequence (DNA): TGCGCCAGCAGCTTGAGCGGGAGGAGTTCAGATACGCAGTATTTT.